Following are 10 T cell receptor beta chains from one sample sequenced in a study of human T cells and chemical hapten exposure. The time point is: pre-sensitization, week 0. As to treatment: therapeutic diphenylcyclopropenone sensitization with weekly scalp DPC. TCRdb used MiXCR to reprocess the RACE reads, holding one entry per CDR3 protein. This sample has about 68,000 distinct CDR3 sequences; approximately 10% occur once, and the top ten carry roughly 5%. The material sequenced was whole blood, taken in connection with sensitization to the hapten diphenylcyclopropenone (DPC). All receptors derive from a woman between 50 and 59 years old with alopecia areata. Some clones in this sample may be carry-over from other donors' samples.

This clonotype has at least ten counts. The rearrangement joins TRBV7-6 to TRBJ2-7, with TRBD1 matching 11 bases. This CDR3 is 15 amino acids long. Germline CDR1 is SGHVS and CDR2 is FNYEAQ. V was pared by 5 bases and J by 5 bases, with 8 bases of the junction left unmatched. CDR3 sequence reads: CASSTRDRGEHEQYF. The CDR3 region has the DNA TGTGCCAGCAGCACCCGGGACAGGGGGGAGCACGAGCAGTACTTC.

This clonotype came up many times. The rearrangement links TRBV18 to TRBJ1-6; D is undetermined. The V end lost 0 bases, the J end lost 7 bases, and 7 bases lay between the germline ends. This CDR3 is 14 amino acids long. Germline loops: CDR1 KGHSH, CDR2 LQKENI. CDR3 DNA: TGTGCCAGCTCACCACCTGGCGGGAATTCACCCCTCCACTTT. This gives the protein CASSPPGGNSPLHF.

A word on this clonotype: The CDR3 end shows no conserved phenylalanine or tryptophan, and so a read error is likely. No DNA is shown, since the ends of the CDR3 on it are uncertain; the CDR3 is the one TCRdb lists. The rearrangement links TRBV7-9 to TRBJ1-1; TRBD1, the table's D call, lacks a check against the DNA. The CDR3 is 12 amino acids long, termini counted. Germline CDR1 SEHNR, CDR2 FQNEAQ (reference sequence). The CDR3 spells CASSQAPGQFIS.

The J gene is TRBJ2-2, the V gene TRBV28; D is uncertain. The CDR3 is 12 amino acids. Trimming removed 3 bases at V and 4 bases at J, with 3 bases between. CDR1 is MDHEN, CDR2 SYDVKM, per germline. CDR3 nucleotide sequence: TGTGCCAGCAGTTTGGTCACCGGGGAGCTGTTTTTT. Its protein is CASSLVTGELFF.

This chain joins TRBV29-1 and TRBJ1-1, with a possible D match to TRBD1 (5 bases). Per germline, CDR1 SQVTM and CDR2 ANQGSEA. The CDR3 loop spans 13 amino acids. V was pared by 7 bases and J by 5 bases, with 17 bases between. CDR3 in DNA: TGCAGCGACGTGGGGCCAGGACGGACTGAAGCTTTCTTT. As protein: CSDVGPGRTEAFF.

This clonotype was picked up many times. This chain uses TRBV20-1 with TRBJ1-1, with 11 bases fitting TRBD1. Per the germline V gene, CDR1 is DFQATT and CDR2 is SNEGSKA (reference sequence). J gave up 6 bases and V 0 bases, and 15 bases lay outside the gene matches. There are 18 residues in the CDR3. CDR3 DNA: TGCAGTGCTAGAGATTTCCCCGGGACAGGGGGATCTAAGTCTGAAGCTTTCTTT. Its protein product is CSARDFPGTGGSKSEAFF.

This clonotype was observed at least ten times. This CDR3 is CASSPGTPGYEQYF. The CDR3 DNA reads as TGTGCCAGCAGCCCCGGGACACCGGGGTACGAGCAGTACTTC. The chain carries TRBV9 and TRBJ2-7; possible D gene TRBD1, 6 bases. This CDR3 spans 14 amino acids. Trimming cost V 4 bases and J 4 bases, with 15 bases left between them. Germline loops: CDR1 SGDLS, CDR2 YYNGEE.

The sample holds many counts of this clonotype. This rearrangement joins TRBV29-1 to TRBJ2-1; possibly TRBD1 or TRBD2 for D (5 bases each). The CDR3 runs to 14 residues. Germline V CDR1 and CDR2: SQVTM, ANQGSEA. The CDR3 DNA sequence: TGCAGTTCCGATGGGGGAGCGCGGACCAATGAGCAGTTCTTC. This translates into CSSDGGARTNEQFF.

This clonotype was seen at least ten times. The chain employs TRBV18 and TRBJ1-1; possibly TRBD1 for D (5 bases). The CDR3 loop spans 15 amino acids. Trimming took off 3 bases at V and 1 base at J, with 12 bases between the two ends. In germline, CDR1 is KGHSH, CDR2 LQKENI. The CDR3 loop is CASSPKGLTNTEAFF. For the CDR3, the DNA is TGTGCCAGCTCACCGAAGGGACTCACGAACACTGAAGCTTTCTTT.

The table lists this clonotype with many counts. This chain connects TRBV5-6 to TRBJ2-1, with 11 bases aligning to TRBD1. The CDR3 contains 17 residues. Trimming at V came to 3 bases and at J to 5 bases, leaving 10 bases not matched to a gene. Germline lookup yields CDR1 SGHDT and CDR2 YYEEEE. CDR3 DNA sequence: TGTGCCAGCAGCTCGCGTCGGACAGGGGGCTTCCACAATGAGCAGTTCTTC. It translates to CASSSRRTGGFHNEQFF.